The entry that follows covers one T cell receptor beta chain sequence. The data were obtained in a study of somatic mutations in cytotoxic T cells in rheumatoid arthritis. Clones were read by immunoSEQ multiplex PCR, and TCRdb kept only the in-frame ones, dropping some. This sample has tens of thousands of clones, with about 86% found just once. There are 14 residues in the CDR3. Looked up from germline, CDR1 is SGDLS and CDR2 is YYNGEE. Trimming pared 4 bases from V and 4 bases from J, leaving 14 bases between. The chain carries TRBV9 and TRBJ1-2, with a weak D call TRBD1 (5 bases). The clonotype was recovered from a woman aged 45-59 years in good health. Sequencing input: CD8+ T cells sorted from blood. CDR3 in DNA: TGTGCCAGCAGCTCTGGGGGGGGTGGCTATGGCTACACCTTC. Protein product: CASSSGGGGYGYTF.